A selection of T cell receptor beta chains follows, all from one sample in a study of vaccination effects on CD4 cells after COVID-19. Data came from immunoSEQ multiplex PCR; TCRdb stores just in-frame clones and leaves some out. This sample carries tens of thousands of clones, less than 80% of them seen once, and the ten largest clones take around 4%. Their antigens remain unidentified. The sample was CD4+ T cells from PBMCs cultured without peptide, taken after COVID-19 vaccination. These receptors all stem from a human donor who received a COVID-19 vaccine. The CDR3 runs from the conserved cysteine through the conserved F or W. A D gene is named only where the DNA matches it firmly. Clone size is shown for a subset of rows, as once, few, many or a class of expanded clone.

d_gene	len	abundance	v_gene	j_gene	CDR3aa	CDR3nt
-	11	once	TRBV3-1/TRBV3-2	TRBJ1-1	CASSQLTEAFF	TGTGCCAGCAGCCAACTGACTGAAGCTTTCTTT
-	13	-	TRBV12-3/TRBV12-4	TRBJ2-3	CASSFRQAGTQYF	TGTGCCAGCAGTTTTAGACAGGCCGGTACGCAGTATTTT
-	12	-	TRBV18	TRBJ2-7	CASSPAGRRQYF	TGTGCCAGCTCACCTGCAGGGAGAAGACAGTACTTC
TRBD1	15	-	TRBV28	TRBJ2-7	CASSFGGTGVREQYF	TGTGCCAGCAGTTTTGGCGGGACAGGGGTTCGCGAGCAGTACTTC
-	14	-	TRBV23-1	TRBJ1-1	CASSQFGKVGEAFF	TGCGCCAGCAGTCAATTCGGGAAGGTTGGTGAAGCTTTCTTT
TRBD2	15	-	TRBV6-5	TRBJ2-5	CASSMTSGRAGTQYF	TGTGCCAGCAGCATGACTAGCGGGAGGGCCGGGACCCAGTACTTC
-	14	few	TRBV4-1	TRBJ1-1	CASSFHVRNTEAFF	TGCGCCAGCAGCTTCCACGTACGGAACACTGAAGCTTTCTTT
-	12	-	TRBV5-8	TRBJ1-4	CASSLWNEKLFF	TGTGCCAGCAGCTTGTGGAATGAAAAACTGTTTTTT
-	17	-	TRBV9	TRBJ1-1	CASSAPGGPGRNTEAFF	TGTGCCAGCAGCGCTCCGGGGGGACCAGGGAGGAACACTGAAGCTTTCTTT
-	13	-	TRBV29-1	TRBJ1-1	CSVEENHRAKAFF	TGCAGCGTTGAAGAGAATCACAGGGCGAAAGCTTTCTTT
-	13	-	TRBV5-6	TRBJ1-1	CASSFWGGTEAFF	TGTGCCAGCAGCTTTTGGGGGGGCACTGAAGCTTTCTTT
-	17	-	TRBV3-1/TRBV3-2	TRBJ2-1	CASSQLHSRGGRNEQFF	TGTGCCAGCAGCCAACTTCACTCGAGAGGGGGGCGCAATGAGCAGTTCTTC
-	15	-	TRBV4-3	TRBJ2-3	CASSHGLPSTDTQYF	TGCGCCAGCAGCCACGGACTACCAAGCACAGATACGCAGTATTTT
-	16	-	TRBV28	TRBJ1-3	CASSLSSGSSGNTIYF	TGTGCCAGCAGTTTAAGTAGCGGGTCCTCTGGAAACACCATATATTTT
-	15	few	TRBV30	TRBJ2-6	CAWSKQSSGANVLTF	TGTGCCTGGAGTAAACAGAGCTCTGGGGCCAACGTCCTGACTTTC
TRBD2	15	-	TRBV27	TRBJ2-7	CASSLGGGGTYEQYF	TGTGCCAGCAGTTTAGGGGGGGGAGGAACCTACGAGCAGTACTTC
TRBD2	14	-	TRBV9	TRBJ2-3	CASSVQAGGDTQYF	TGTGCCAGCAGCGTACAAGCGGGGGGAGATACGCAGTATTTT
-	13	-	TRBV5-1	TRBJ1-5	CASSEGPGQPQHF	TGCGCCAGCAGCGAGGGACCAGGGCAGCCCCAGCATTTT
-	16	-	TRBV27	TRBJ2-1	CASSLKRGSSYNEQFF	TGTGCCAGCAGTCTCAAGAGGGGGAGCTCCTACAATGAGCAGTTCTTC
-	13	-	TRBV30	TRBJ1-2	CAWSVPRSYGYTF	TGTGCCTGGAGTGTACCGAGAAGCTATGGCTACACCTTC
-	15	few	TRBV25-1	TRBJ2-1	CASRPETGYRHEQFF	TGTGCCAGCAGACCCGAAACAGGGTACAGGCATGAGCAGTTCTTC
-	16	once	TRBV5-5	TRBJ2-3	CASSLVLGSSTDTQYF	TGTGCCAGCAGCTTGGTATTAGGGTCGAGCACAGATACGCAGTATTTT
TRBD2	16	-	TRBV12-5	TRBJ2-3	CASGLVLAGGTDTQYF	TGTGCTAGTGGTTTGGTATTAGCGGGGGGCACAGATACGCAGTATTTT
TRBD2	15	once	TRBV6-5	TRBJ2-1	CASRLFAGGRDEQFF	TGTGCCAGCAGGCTATTCGCGGGGGGGCGGGATGAGCAGTTCTTC
TRBD1	17	-	TRBV11-2	TRBJ1-1	CASSGGRDRVMNTEAFF	TGTGCCAGCAGTGGGGGCCGGGACAGGGTAATGAACACTGAAGCTTTCTTT
TRBD1	14	few	TRBV7-2	TRBJ1-1	CASRLQGADTEAFF	TGTGCCAGCAGATTACAGGGGGCAGACACTGAAGCTTTCTTT
TRBD1	15	-	TRBV6-5	TRBJ2-2	CASSYGTANTGELFF	TGTGCCAGCAGCTACGGGACAGCGAACACCGGGGAGCTGTTTTTT
-	12	-	TRBV10-2	TRBJ1-1	CASSILNTEAFF	TGCGCCAGCAGTATCCTGAACACTGAAGCTTTCTTT
TRBD1	15	-	TRBV9	TRBJ2-7	CASSVGGDRSWEQYF	TGTGCCAGCAGCGTAGGTGGGGACAGGTCCTGGGAGCAGTACTTC
-	20	-	TRBV10-3	TRBJ2-1	CAISELSGRAGAAVRLGQFF	TGTGCCATCAGTGAACTATCGGGAAGGGCAGGGGCGGCGGTGAGGTTGGGGCAGTTCTTC
-	12	-	TRBV5-1	TRBJ1-6	CASWDFNSPLHF	TGCGCCAGCTGGGATTTTAATTCACCCCTCCACTTT
-	15	once	TRBV5-1	TRBJ1-1	CASSDGPGVGTEAFF	TGCGCCAGCAGCGATGGCCCAGGGGTGGGCACTGAAGCTTTCTTT
-	15	-	TRBV5-6	TRBJ1-2	CASSLGQGYSYGYTF	TGTGCCAGCAGCTTGGGTCAGGGTTATAGCTATGGCTACACCTTC
-	15	-	TRBV2	TRBJ2-3	CASSELLLPTDTQYF	TGTGCCAGCAGTGAATTGTTACTACCCACAGATACGCAGTATTTT
-	15	-	TRBV5-1	TRBJ1-4	CASSPTGRTNEKLFF	TGCGCCAGCAGCCCGACAGGAAGGACTAATGAAAAACTGTTTTTT
-	14	-	TRBV6-5	TRBJ2-7	CASNPGQRLLEQYF	TGTGCCAGCAACCCGGGACAACGGCTTCTCGAGCAGTACTTC
-	14	few	TRBV6-5	TRBJ1-1	CASRQRRTDTEAFF	TGTGCCAGCAGACAGCGAAGGACAGACACTGAAGCTTTCTTT
-	17	once	TRBV11-2	TRBJ2-7	CASSLGFFEGRAGPQYF	TGTGCCAGCAGCTTAGGGTTTTTTGAGGGACGAGCCGGGCCGCAGTACTTC
-	11	-	TRBV7-2	TRBJ1-6	CASGLNSPLHF	TGTGCCAGCGGCCTTAATTCACCCCTCCACTTT
-	14	-	TRBV6-5	TRBJ1-1	CASRQYRERTEAFF	TGTGCCAGCCGACAGTACAGGGAACGCACTGAAGCTTTCTTT
-	14	-	TRBV5-1	TRBJ1-5	CASSLDPGREPQHF	TGCGCCAGCAGCTTGGATCCAGGGAGGGAGCCCCAGCATTTT
-	16	-	TRBV19	TRBJ1-4	CASSSRGGTTNEKLFF	TGTGCCAGTAGTTCTCGGGGGGGGACAACTAATGAAAAACTGTTTTTT
-	15	-	TRBV28	TRBJ1-1	CATSDQSRLNTEAFF	TGTGCCACTTCCGACCAAAGCAGGCTGAACACTGAAGCTTTCTTT
-	12	few	TRBV3-1/TRBV3-2	TRBJ1-2	CASSPGGYGYTF	TGTGCCAGCAGCCCTGGGGGCTATGGCTACACCTTC
TRBD1	16	few	TRBV4-1	TRBJ1-1	CASSDRDPLVCTEAFF	TGCGCCAGCAGCGACAGGGATCCCTTGGTGTGCACTGAAGCTTTCTTT
TRBD2	15	-	TRBV19	TRBJ2-1	CASSITRAGGNEQFF	TGTGCCAGTAGTATTACCCGGGCGGGGGGGAATGAGCAGTTCTTC
-	13	-	TRBV11-2	TRBJ1-5	CASSPRINQPQHF	TGTGCCAGCAGCCCAAGGATCAATCAGCCCCAGCATTTT
TRBD2	12	-	TRBV10-3	TRBJ2-7	CAISGTSVEQYF	TGTGCCATCAGTGGAACTAGCGTCGAGCAGTACTTC
TRBD1	14	-	TRBV19	TRBJ2-5	CASSSQGAQETQYF	TGTGCCAGTAGTAGTCAGGGGGCCCAAGAGACCCAGTACTTC
-	14	-	TRBV18	TRBJ2-3	CASSPPIGTDTQYF	TGTGCCAGCTCACCACCGATTGGCACAGATACGCAGTATTTT
-	16	-	TRBV5-1	TRBJ1-1	CASSFGGAHLRTEAFF	TGCGCCAGCAGCTTCGGGGGGGCGCATTTAAGGACTGAAGCTTTCTTT
TRBD1	15	-	TRBV28	TRBJ2-7	CASSQPGGVSREQYF	TGTGCCAGCAGTCAGCCAGGGGGAGTATCCCGCGAGCAGTACTTC
TRBD1	13	-	TRBV6-2/TRBV6-3	TRBJ1-2	CASSPTGGNGYTF	TGTGCCAGCAGCCCCACAGGGGGCAATGGCTACACCTTC
TRBD1	14	-	TRBV6-5	TRBJ1-5	CASSRDRGNQPQHF	TGTGCCAGCAGCCGTGACAGGGGCAATCAGCCCCAGCATTTT